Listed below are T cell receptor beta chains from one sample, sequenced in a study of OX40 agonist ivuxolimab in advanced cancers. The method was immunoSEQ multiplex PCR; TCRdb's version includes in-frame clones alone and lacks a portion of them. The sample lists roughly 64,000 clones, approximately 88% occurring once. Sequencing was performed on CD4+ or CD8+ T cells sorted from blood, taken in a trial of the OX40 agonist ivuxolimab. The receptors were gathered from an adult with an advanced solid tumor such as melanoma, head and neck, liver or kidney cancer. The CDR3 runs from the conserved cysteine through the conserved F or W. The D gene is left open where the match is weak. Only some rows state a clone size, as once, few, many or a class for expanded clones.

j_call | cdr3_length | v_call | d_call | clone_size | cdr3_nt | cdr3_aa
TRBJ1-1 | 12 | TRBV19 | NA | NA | TGTGCCAGTAGTAGGGACAACACTGAAGCTTTCTTT | CASSRDNTEAFF
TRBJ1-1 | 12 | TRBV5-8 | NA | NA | TGTGCCAGCAGCTTGATTGGATCTGAAGCTTTCTTT | CASSLIGSEAFF
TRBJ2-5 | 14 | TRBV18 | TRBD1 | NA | TGTGCCAGCTCGCCGGGACAGCGCCAAGAGACCCAGTACTTC | CASSPGQRQETQYF
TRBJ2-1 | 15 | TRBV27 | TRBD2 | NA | TGTGCCAGCAGTCGGTGGGAGGGCTCCTACAATGAGCAGTTCTTC | CASSRWEGSYNEQFF
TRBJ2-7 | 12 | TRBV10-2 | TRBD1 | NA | TGCGCCAGCAGTCGACAGGGTGGCGAGCAGTACTTC | CASSRQGGEQYF
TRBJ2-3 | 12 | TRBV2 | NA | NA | TGTGCCAGCAGGTTAGGACTAGATACGCAGTATTTT | CASRLGLDTQYF
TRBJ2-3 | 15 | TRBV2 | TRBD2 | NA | TGTGCCACCACCCCGTTGGTAGCGGGAGGAGATACGCAGTATTTT | CATTPLVAGGDTQYF
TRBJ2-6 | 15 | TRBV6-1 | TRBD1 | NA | TGTGCCAGCAGTGGAGACAGGGCTGGGGCCAACGTCCTGACTTTC | CASSGDRAGANVLTF
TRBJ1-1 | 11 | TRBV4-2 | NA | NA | TGTGCCAGCAGCCAGGGTGATGAAGCTTTCTTT | CASSQGDEAFF
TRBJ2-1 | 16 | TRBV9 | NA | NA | TGTGCCAGCAGCGGAGGGGGGGCGCTCCTCTACAATGAGCAGTTCTTC | CASSGGGALLYNEQFF
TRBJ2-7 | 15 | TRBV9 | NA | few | TGTGCCAGCAGCGCCTCGGACTTCGATACCTACGAGCAGTACTTC | CASSASDFDTYEQYF
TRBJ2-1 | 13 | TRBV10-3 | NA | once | TGTGCCACCCGCGGGGACCCCCTCTCTGAGCAGTTCTTC | CATRGDPLSEQFF
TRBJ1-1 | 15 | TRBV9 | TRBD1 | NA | TGTGCCAGCAGTTTCGGACAGGGAACGGGGACTGAAGCTTTCTTT | CASSFGQGTGTEAFF
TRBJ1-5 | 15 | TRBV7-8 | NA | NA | TGTGCCAGCAGCTTAAGGACCCTGGGGGGTCAGCCCCAGCATTTT | CASSLRTLGGQPQHF
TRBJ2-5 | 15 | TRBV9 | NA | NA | TGTGCCAGCAGCCCCTCGAGGTCTTCCCAAGAGACCCAGTACTTC | CASSPSRSSQETQYF
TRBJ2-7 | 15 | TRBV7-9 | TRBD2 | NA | TGTGCCAGCAGCTTGGCCGGGACTATGGTTTACGAGCAGTACTTC | CASSLAGTMVYEQYF
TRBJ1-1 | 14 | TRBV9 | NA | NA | TGTGCCAGCAGCCCCGGATCCGCGAGCACTGAAGCTTTCTTT | CASSPGSASTEAFF
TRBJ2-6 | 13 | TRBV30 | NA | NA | TGTGCCTACGGGGCTGCGGGGGCCAACGTCCTGACTTTC | CAYGAAGANVLTF
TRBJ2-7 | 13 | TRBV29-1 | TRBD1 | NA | TGCAGCGTTGAGTGGGACAGACCCTACGAGCAGTACTTC | CSVEWDRPYEQYF
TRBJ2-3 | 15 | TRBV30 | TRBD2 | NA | TGTGCCTGGAGCCGATGGACTAGCGGGGGGTTGCTCCCACATTTT | CAWSRWTSGGLLPHF
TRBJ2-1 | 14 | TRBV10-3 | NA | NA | TGTGCCATCACCCTGTCGGGGGATCCGAATGAGCAGTTCTTC | CAITLSGDPNEQFF
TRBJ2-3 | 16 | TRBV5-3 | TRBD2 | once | TGTGCCAGAAGCTTCACTAGCGGGGGGGCCACAGATACGCAGTATTTT | CARSFTSGGATDTQYF
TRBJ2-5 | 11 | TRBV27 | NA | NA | TGTGCCAGCAAATTACTGGAGACCCAGTACTTC | CASKLLETQYF
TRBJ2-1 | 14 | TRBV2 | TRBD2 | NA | TGTGCCAGCAGAGTAGCGGGGGGGACCAATGAGCAGTTCTTC | CASRVAGGTNEQFF
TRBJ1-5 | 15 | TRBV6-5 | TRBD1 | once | TGTGCCAGCAGGGGGACAGGGGCCTTCAATCAGCCCCAGCATTTT | CASRGTGAFNQPQHF
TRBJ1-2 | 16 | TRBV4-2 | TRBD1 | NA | TGTGCCAGCAGCCCAATATTGCAGGGGGGAAACTATGGCTACACCTTC | CASSPILQGGNYGYTF
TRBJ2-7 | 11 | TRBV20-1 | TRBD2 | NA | TGCAGCAGTAGCGGGGACTACGAGCAGTACTTC | CSSSGDYEQYF
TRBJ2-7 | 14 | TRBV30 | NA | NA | TGTGCCTGGAGAGTACAGGGTACTTCCTACGAGCAGTACTTC | CAWRVQGTSYEQYF
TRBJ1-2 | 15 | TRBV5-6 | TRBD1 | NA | TGTGCCAGCAGCTCTAGGGGGACAGGGGGCCTTGGCTACACCTTC | CASSSRGTGGLGYTF
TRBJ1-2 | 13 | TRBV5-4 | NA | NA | TGTGCCAGCAGCCAAGGGACCTCCTATGGCTACACCTTC | CASSQGTSYGYTF
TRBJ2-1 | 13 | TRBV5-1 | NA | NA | TGCGCCAGCAGAAATATCCGGGGCCATGAGCAGTTCTTC | CASRNIRGHEQFF
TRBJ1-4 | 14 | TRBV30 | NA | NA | TGTGCCTGGAGTGGGGGGGGCCCTAATGAAAAACTGTTTTTT | CAWSGGGPNEKLFF
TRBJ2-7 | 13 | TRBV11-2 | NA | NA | TGTGCCAGCAGCTTCATGACAGGCTACGAGCAGTACTTC | CASSFMTGYEQYF
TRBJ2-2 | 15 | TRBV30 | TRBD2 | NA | TGTGCCTGGCATAGCGGGGGGGCTAACACCGGGGAGCTGTTTTTT | CAWHSGGANTGELFF
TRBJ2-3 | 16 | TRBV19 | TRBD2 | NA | TGTGCCAGTAGTATTCCGGGACTAGCGGAGGGCGATACGCAGTATTTT | CASSIPGLAEGDTQYF
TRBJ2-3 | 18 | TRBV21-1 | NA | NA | TGTGCCAGCTCTATCGCCTGGGACTATCACACAAGCACAGATACGCAGTATTTT | CASSIAWDYHTSTDTQYF
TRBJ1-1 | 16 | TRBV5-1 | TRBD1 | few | TGCGCCAGCAGCTCCCGGGACAGGGTGTGGAACACTGAAGCTTTCTTT | CASSSRDRVWNTEAFF
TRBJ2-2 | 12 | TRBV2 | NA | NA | TGTGCCAGTGGGACAAACACCGGGGAGCTGTTTTTT | CASGTNTGELFF
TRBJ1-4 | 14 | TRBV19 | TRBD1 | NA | TGTGCCAGTAGCCTCGGACAGGGTTTAGAAAAACTGTTTTTT | CASSLGQGLEKLFF